These 17 T cell receptor beta chains originate from one sample sequenced in a study of cytomegalovirus exposure and HLA in healthy donors. With 60 Vbeta and 13 Jbeta primers, the PCR was carried out. Assay used: immunoSEQ multiplex PCR; TCRdb lists only in-frame clones, some missing. The table has about 59,000 clones, approximately 80% seen once. Sample: PBMCs. Every receptor here comes from a human donor in good health.

The chain uses TRBV5-4 and TRBJ2-3; D unclear. V shed 3 bases and J shed 5 bases, with 16 bases lying between them. The germline V gene encodes CDR1 SGHNT and CDR2 YYREEE (reference sequence). The CDR3 loop spans 15 amino acids. The CDR3 region has the DNA TGTGCCAGCAGCTCGTTCGTTAGTCCGTTAGATACGCAGTATTTT. Translated, it gives CASSSFVSPLDTQYF.

This chain connects TRBV27 to TRBJ2-7, with no clear D. The CDR3 spans 14 residues. V dropped 2 bases and J dropped 6 bases, with 14 bases sitting between them. Germline loops: CDR1 MNHEY, CDR2 SMNVEV (reference sequence). In DNA form, the CDR3 reads TGTGCCAGCAGTTTAGGGCTCGGATCCCCCGAGCAGTACTTC. It specifies CASSLGLGSPEQYF.

The CDR3 loop is CASSTTQGAHYGYTF. DNA for the CDR3: TGTGCCAGTAGTACTACACAGGGGGCGCATTATGGCTACACCTTC. V is TRBV19 and J is TRBJ1-2; 9 bases are shared with TRBD1. Germline CDR1 LNHDA, CDR2 SQIVND (reference sequence). The CDR3 runs 15 residues. Losses at the gene ends were 4 bases for V and 5 bases for J; bases not matched to a gene: 8.

This clone was observed a single time. The chain is built from TRBV19 and TRBJ1-5, with a possible D match to TRBD1 (5 bases). CDR1 is LNHDA and CDR2 is SQIVND in the germline V gene (reference sequence). The CDR3 covers 13 residues. V lost 5 bases to trimming and J lost 9 bases, with 14 bases between them. The CDR3 spells CASSLTSGLPQHF. The CDR3 DNA reads TGTGCCAGTAGTTTAACCTCAGGGTTGCCCCAGCATTTT.

The rearrangement links TRBV7-2 to TRBJ1-6, with 8 bases matching TRBD1. There are 12 residues in the CDR3. Germline CDR1 SGHTA, CDR2 FQGNSA. The ends lost 6 bases at V and 9 bases at J; junction bases unmatched: 1. The CDR3, as DNA: TGTGCCAGCAGACAGGGGGTTTCACCCCTCCACTTT. This translates into CASRQGVSPLHF.

The rearrangement links TRBV5-1 to TRBJ2-2, with TRBD1 as a possible D gene (6 bases). This CDR3 comprises 17 residues. V was pared by 4 bases and J by 5 bases, with 21 bases between. Germline V gene data show CDR1 as SGHRS and CDR2 as YFSETQ. CDR3 nucleotides: TGCGCCAGCAGCCTGGTCGGGCAGGGGATAGGGACCGGGGAGCTGTTTTTT. This sequence encodes CASSLVGQGIGTGELFF.

The chain joins TRBV4-2 to TRBJ2-7, with 11 bases that match TRBD2. Germline CDR1 reads LGHNA; CDR2 reads YNFKEQ. Germline trimming cut 6 bases from V and 3 bases from J; bases unmatched to any gene: 4. This CDR3 is 14 amino acids long. This CDR3 reads CASRRLAGNYEQYF. For the CDR3, the DNA is TGTGCCAGCAGAAGACTAGCGGGGAACTACGAGCAGTACTTC.

This clone has only a few counts. The chain couples TRBV5-1 to TRBJ2-6, with 10 bases matching TRBD1. This CDR3 has 16 amino acids. Germline assignment: CDR1 SGHRS and CDR2 YFSETQ. Unmatched junction bases numbered 1, after V lost 2 bases and J lost 2 bases. The CDR3 protein is CASSLGTGAGANVLTF. DNA for the CDR3: TGCGCCAGCAGCTTAGGGACAGGGGCTGGGGCCAACGTCCTGACTTTC. The full variable domain, with the rest looked up from reference TRBV5-1 and TRBJ2-6, is KAGVTQTPRYLIKTRGQQVTLSCSPISGHRSVSWYQQTPGQGLQFLFEYFSETQRNKGNFPGRFSGRQFSNSRSEMNVSTLELGDSALYLCASSLGTGAGANVLTFGAGSRLTVL.

The chain carries TRBV19 and TRBJ1-5; D possibly corresponds to TRBD1 (6 bases). Between the trimmed V and J ends, which lost 7 bases and 6 bases, there was a span of 16 bases. CDR1 and CDR2 (germline): LNHDA, SQIVND (reference sequence). CDR3 size: 14 residues. The CDR3: CASTRTVGVQPQHF. The DNA for the CDR3 is TGTGCCAGTACGAGGACAGTTGGAGTTCAGCCCCAGCATTTT.

This chain joins TRBV18 and TRBJ2-7; D possibly corresponds to TRBD2 (6 bases). Looked up from germline, CDR1 is KGHSH and CDR2 is LQKENI. The CDR3 runs 16 residues. The V and J ends lost 0 bases and 5 bases respectively, with 17 bases between them. CDR3 amino acids: CASSPPGGGAGNEQYF. The CDR3 DNA sequence: TGTGCCAGCTCACCACCGGGCGGCGGGGCTGGGAACGAGCAGTACTTC.

The chain couples TRBV6-1 to TRBJ1-5; no definite D call. Germline loops: CDR1 MNHNS, CDR2 SASEGT. V lost 1 base, J lost 10 bases, and 11 bases lay in between. This CDR3 region has 13 residues. CDR3 in DNA: TGTGCCAGCAGTGAAGTAGCAGTGTTACCCCAGCATTTT. Protein product: CASSEVAVLPQHF.

The chain uses TRBV4-3 and TRBJ2-7; 10 nucleotides agree with TRBD2. Germline loops: CDR1 LGHNA, CDR2 YSLEER. The V gene end was trimmed by 4 bases and the J gene end by 1 base; junction bases not matched to a gene: 7. CDR3 length equals 16 residues. The CDR3 nucleotides are TGCGCCAGCAGCCCCTTCCTAGCGGGGGATTCCTACGAGCAGTACTTC. It yields the protein CASSPFLAGDSYEQYF.

V usage is TRBV7-8 and J usage is TRBJ1-4; no definite D call. The CDR3 runs to 14 residues. Germline loops: CDR1 SGHVS, CDR2 FQNEAQ. The germline V and J ends were trimmed by 3 bases and 5 bases, with 10 bases remaining between them. The CDR3 spells CASSLDGRNEKLFF. Here the CDR3 DNA reads TGTGCCAGCAGCTTGGACGGGAGAAATGAAAAACTGTTTTTT.

This clone was picked up a small number of times. V is TRBV7-6 and J is TRBJ2-1; 7 bases are a match to TRBD1. This CDR3 has 15 amino acids. Trimming removed 5 bases from V and 4 bases from J; junction bases left unmatched: 8. Germline assignment: CDR1 SGHVS and CDR2 FNYEAQ. The CDR3 DNA follows: TGTGCCAGCAGCGTAGACAGGGCAGCTTACAATGAGCAGTTCTTC. Residues: CASSVDRAAYNEQFF.

V gene TRBV6-5 combines with J gene TRBJ2-1, with 7 positions matching TRBD1. The CDR3 length is 15 residues. The trim removed 3 bases at V and 9 bases at J, leaving 11 bases unmatched. Germline CDR1 reads MNHEY; CDR2 reads SVGAGI. CDR3 in DNA: TGTGCCAGCAGTTATTCTGTCAGGGGGTCGGTTGAGCAGTTCTTC. Translated: CASSYSVRGSVEQFF.

The gene calls are TRBV11-2 and TRBJ2-5; possibly TRBD1 for D (6 bases). V lost 9 bases to trimming and J lost 7 bases, with 21 bases between them. The CDR3 covers 14 residues. In germline, CDR1 is SGHAT, CDR2 FQNNGV. The CDR3 region is CASMSGPGAWTQYF. CDR3 DNA: TGTGCCAGTATGTCGGGACCAGGGGCCTGGACCCAGTACTTC. Based on the CDR3 plus reference TRBV11-2 and TRBJ2-5, the full variable domain is EAGVAQSPRYKIIEKRQSVAFWCNPISGHATLYWYQQILGQGPKLLIQFQNNGVVDDSQLPKDRFSAERLKGVDSTLKIQPAKLEDSAVYLCASMSGPGAWTQYFGPGTRLLVL.

The gene calls are TRBV6-5 and TRBJ1-2; D may be TRBD1 (5 bases). This CDR3 region has 14 residues. Per the germline V gene, CDR1 is MNHEY and CDR2 is SVGAGI. V was clipped by 5 bases and J by 7 bases, with 17 bases between them. CDR3 in amino acids: CASSRTTGAGGYTF. The DNA for the CDR3 is TGTGCCAGCAGTAGGACAACAGGTGCTGGTGGCTACACCTTC.